This TCR beta chain stems from a study of long-term antiretroviral therapy in people with HIV. As for the study in general: Of all samples, the earliest predate the 2015 immediate-ART recommendation by about a decade.

Assay version v3.0 of immunoSEQ was used, and it was run at survey level. Measured with immunoSEQ multiplex PCR; TCRdb has only the in-frame clones, and not every one. The repertoire holds 25,000 to 30,000 clones, with 90% as singletons. Per donor, at least one pre-ART and at least two post-ART PBMC samples were obtained. CDR3 length: 18 residues. The V gene lost 5 bases and the J gene lost 2 bases, with 22 bases spanning the gap. Germline V gene data show CDR1 as MGHDK and CDR2 as SYGVNS. The chain is built from TRBV25-1 and TRBJ1-5, with D possibly TRBD1 on 5 matching bases. This sequence was found in a middle-aged woman with HIV. Specimen: unsorted PBMCs, collected around 5 years after starting antiretroviral therapy. DNA of the CDR3: TGTGCCAGCAGTCCTGCCTACGGGACGGGGTATCGCAATCAGCCCCAGCATTTT. Amino acid sequence: CASSPAYGTGYRNQPQHF.